This is a list of T cell receptor beta chains from one sample in a study of T cell responses to AZD1222 COVID-19 vaccine. TCRdb keeps only in-frame clones here, not all; method: immunoSEQ multiplex PCR. The sample comprises about 140,000 clones, around nine tenths of which are singletons, and about 3.5% rests with the top ten. Source: peripheral blood, taken on day 0 of AZD1222 vaccination. The receptors shown here come from an adult in good health. The conserved cysteine and the conserved F or W are not part of the CDR3 here. The D gene is left open where the match is weak.

TRBV7-2	TRBJ1-6	14	NA	ASSSDGTNYNSPLH
TRBV10-3	TRBJ1-1	9	NA	AIGAGNEAF
TRBV12-5	TRBJ2-2	12	NA	ASGLEGITGELF
TRBV5-6	TRBJ1-4	14	TRBD1	ASSLGNRGQGEKLF
TRBV18	TRBJ1-1	11	NA	ASSAGLNTEAF
TRBV2	TRBJ1-4	12	NA	ASSQGNPNEKLF
TRBV7-8	TRBJ2-3	11	NA	ASSQAEVHTQY
TRBV27	TRBJ1-2	12	NA	ASSLSAGVTGYT
TRBV3-1/TRBV3-2	TRBJ2-4	9	NA	ASSLQDIQY
TRBV5-5	TRBJ1-2	11	NA	ASSPGSDYGYT
TRBV30	TRBJ2-3	13	NA	AWSGAAASTDTQY
TRBV3-1/TRBV3-2	TRBJ1-2	12	NA	ASSQEGGGYGYT
TRBV7-2	TRBJ2-3	13	NA	ASSLVDRDTDTQY
TRBV6-5	TRBJ1-4	12	NA	ASSPTATNEKLF
TRBV3-1/TRBV3-2	TRBJ1-2	12	TRBD1	ASSQEQGSYGYT
TRBV9	TRBJ1-2	15	NA	ASSVGGEISTNYGYT
TRBV5-1	TRBJ2-3	13	NA	ASSRAGQSTDTQY
TRBV10-3	TRBJ2-1	14	TRBD2	AISELAGGIIHEQF
TRBV11-3	TRBJ2-7	11	NA	ASSQRGSYEQY
TRBV6-2/TRBV6-3	TRBJ2-7	13	NA	ASSYRASNSYEQY
TRBV19	TRBJ2-1	10	TRBD2	ASSTGGNEQF
TRBV18	TRBJ1-3	11	NA	ASSPDSGNTIY
TRBV6-2/TRBV6-3	TRBJ1-5	14	NA	ASSYSIRGGEQPQH
TRBV19	TRBJ1-2	14	TRBD1	ASSPHRDRVGYGYT
TRBV7-8	TRBJ2-5	14	TRBD1	ASSQRTGQGRETQY
TRBV9	TRBJ2-7	14	TRBD2	ASSVDGTSGAYEQY
TRBV4-3	TRBJ2-3	15	TRBD2	ASSQAISGTSTDTQY
TRBV20-1	TRBJ2-1	12	NA	SASGRAANNEQF
TRBV30	TRBJ1-2	11	NA	AWSFPGDYGYT
TRBV2	TRBJ2-7	13	NA	ASSERGLGAYEQY
TRBV7-8	TRBJ2-1	12	TRBD2	ASRREGGYNEQF
TRBV3-1/TRBV3-2	TRBJ2-2	13	NA	ASSPGLLNTGELF
TRBV5-4	TRBJ2-7	13	NA	ASSLAGSGSYEQY
TRBV24-1	TRBJ2-3	13	NA	ATSDLRGATDTQY
TRBV6-1	TRBJ1-6	12	NA	ASREGTYNSPLH
TRBV9	TRBJ1-1	13	TRBD1	ASSGIRDRGTEAF
TRBV6-6	TRBJ1-2	14	TRBD1	ASSYSRDRDGKGYT
TRBV28	TRBJ1-5	12	NA	ASSSDGGYQPQH
TRBV5-1	TRBJ2-2	16	TRBD2	ASSRFSGRAGNTGELF
TRBV5-4	TRBJ1-2	15	TRBD1	ASSLEGAARANYGYT
TRBV19	TRBJ1-2	11	TRBD1	ASSIVTGDGYT
TRBV7-2	TRBJ1-1	13	TRBD1	ASSLVTTGALEAF
TRBV19	TRBJ2-7	12	TRBD1	AIGETGSSYEQY
TRBV5-1	TRBJ2-5	12	TRBD2	ASSTRLAGETQY
TRBV9	TRBJ1-1	10	NA	ASSQSSGEAF
TRBV2	TRBJ2-3	13	NA	ASSDLGSGTDTQY
TRBV28	TRBJ1-1	11	NA	ASSLSRGTEAF
TRBV18	TRBJ1-2	12	TRBD1	ASSPDRVNYGYT
TRBV6-5	TRBJ1-2	14	NA	ASSYFPGHTSYGYT
TRBV5-5	TRBJ1-1	15	NA	ASSPEVQGRFNTEAF